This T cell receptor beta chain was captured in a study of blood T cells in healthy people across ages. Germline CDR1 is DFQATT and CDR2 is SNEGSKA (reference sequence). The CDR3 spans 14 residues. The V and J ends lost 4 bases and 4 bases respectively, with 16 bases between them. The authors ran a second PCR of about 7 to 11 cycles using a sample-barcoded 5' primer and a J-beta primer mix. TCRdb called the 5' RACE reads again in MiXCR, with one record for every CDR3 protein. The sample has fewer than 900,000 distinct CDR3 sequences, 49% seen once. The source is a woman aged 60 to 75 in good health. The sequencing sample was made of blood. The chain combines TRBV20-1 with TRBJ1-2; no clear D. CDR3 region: CSATTPASSYGYTF. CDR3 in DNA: TGCAGTGCTACGACCCCGGCGTCCTCCTATGGCTACACCTTC.